Reported below is one TCR beta chain. As originally analysed: Estimation of nucleated cell counts relied on the amplification of reference gene primers. Generated by immunoSEQ multiplex PCR, the TCRdb table keeps only in-frame clones and is missing some. Clone size and V and J calls were adopted from that table, with D and trimming inferred from the DNA. The sample holds 350,000 to 400,000 clones; 90% are singletons and the top ten take 6.5% to 8%. These data belong to a study of blood T cell repertoires in COVID-19. Looking at the study overall: Italy, Spain and the United States were the sources of the convalescent and acute COVID-19 samples. PBMCs, B-cell-depleted T cells, or T cells were the source of the cDNA or gDNA that made up the material.

CDR1 and CDR2 (germline): SEHNR, FQNEAQ (reference sequence). CDR3 length: 18 residues. Trimming shortened V by 5 bases and J by 7 bases, and 29 bases separated the two germline ends. The chain uses TRBV7-9 and TRBJ1-2; D might be TRBD1 (5 bases). The source material was peripheral blood. The receptor's source is a man aged 18 to 35 with active or convalescent COVID-19. In nucleotides, the CDR3 is TGTGCCAGCAGCCCCCGCGGGGGGGATACCGAACCCGACTTTGGCTACACCTTC. This codes for CASSPRGGDTEPDFGYTF.